This TCR beta chain was retrieved from a study of T cells after yellow fever vaccination. Study-wide results and limits: Most clones from primary vaccination resurfaced after the booster (approximately 97% CD4, approximately 88% CD8).

For this clonotype: Its target is not known.

The CDR3 contains 15 residues. With 4 bases removed from V and 8 bases from J, the gap between germline ends came to 15 bases. Per germline, CDR1 SGHTA and CDR2 FQGNSA. It was through 5'RACE template switching that TCR cDNA was made, with a universal primer site and UMIs added. MiXCR was run by TCRdb on the 5' RACE reads, yielding one entry per CDR3 protein. The sample yields a few hundred thousand distinct CDR3 sequences, 3.5% to 5% seen once. This receptor was obtained from a man aged 18 to 30 who received the YFV17D yellow fever vaccine. The genes are TRBV7-2 and TRBJ1-6, with D possibly matching TRBD1 (5 bases). The source material was PBMCs, sampled 15 days after the yellow fever booster vaccination. As DNA, the CDR3 is TGTGCCAGCAGCTCCAGGATGGGGGTGGATTCACCCCTCCACTTT. Residues: CASSSRMGVDSPLHF.